This T cell receptor (beta chain) was sequenced during a study of regulatory T cells in long-lasting Graves disease. CDR3 length: 14 amino acids. Looked up from germline, CDR1 is MNHNS and CDR2 is SASEGT. Trimming cost V 4 bases and J 3 bases; bases outside gene matches: 5. This clonotype appeared many times. Its antigen is not identified. In building TCR beta libraries, iRepertoire HTBI primers were used together with Arm-PCR of CDR3 regions. Per the original data handling: Overall, samples carried more than 55 TRBV and 14 TRBJ segments. Each CDR3 protein gets one entry after TCRdb re-called the multiplex PCR reads with MiXCR. V and J calls and clone size were set by TCRdb, not the authors. The data show some 460,000 distinct CDR3 sequences, with around 15% seen just once and 9% to 15% held by the top ten. This sample's time point: newly diagnosed GD, antithyroid drugs for less than 3 months. Making the TCR library involved RNA that had been extracted from PBMCs.

General study results and limits: Among samples with persistent disease, TRBV28, TRBJ1-2 and TRBJ2-5 were favored. No thyroid tissue was studied; the work used peripheral blood only.

The same sample was also studied in work on T cells in Graves' hyperthyroidism and ophthalmopathy.

This clonotype was obtained from a man aged 35 to 55 with Graves disease. The rearrangement uses TRBV6-1 and TRBJ2-5, with 7 positions matching TRBD1. The sample here was peripheral blood mononuclear cells (PBMCs), taken at new diagnosis, from a patient treated with antithyroid drugs. The CDR3 region is CASSADRVKETQYF. CDR3 nucleotides: TGTGCCAGCAGTGCAGACAGGGTCAAAGAGACCCAGTACTTC.